This paragraph covers one T cell receptor beta chain sequence. This entry comes from a study of radiation and T cells in renal cell carcinoma. Assay used: immunoSEQ multiplex PCR; TCRdb lists only in-frame clones, some missing. In the table there are about 150,000 clones, less than 90% of which are singletons. Time point denoted: baseline pretreatment blood. Treatment of the sample: 15 Gy SBRT to primary tumor, nephrectomy 4 weeks later. This renal cell carcinoma was of the clear cell type. Trimming cost V 5 bases and J 5 bases, with 15 bases left between them. Germline CDR1 reads SGHVS; CDR2 reads FQNEAQ. This CDR3 comprises 15 residues.

Specimen: blood, collected from a patient whose treatment included radiotherapy and nephrectomy. The TCR sequence derives from an older woman with renal cell carcinoma. The V and J genes are TRBV7-8 and TRBJ1-4, with unresolved D. CDR3 DNA: TGTGCCAGCAGCCGACCCCCGGACGGGAATGAAAAACTGTTTTTT. Translation gives CASSRPPDGNEKLFF.